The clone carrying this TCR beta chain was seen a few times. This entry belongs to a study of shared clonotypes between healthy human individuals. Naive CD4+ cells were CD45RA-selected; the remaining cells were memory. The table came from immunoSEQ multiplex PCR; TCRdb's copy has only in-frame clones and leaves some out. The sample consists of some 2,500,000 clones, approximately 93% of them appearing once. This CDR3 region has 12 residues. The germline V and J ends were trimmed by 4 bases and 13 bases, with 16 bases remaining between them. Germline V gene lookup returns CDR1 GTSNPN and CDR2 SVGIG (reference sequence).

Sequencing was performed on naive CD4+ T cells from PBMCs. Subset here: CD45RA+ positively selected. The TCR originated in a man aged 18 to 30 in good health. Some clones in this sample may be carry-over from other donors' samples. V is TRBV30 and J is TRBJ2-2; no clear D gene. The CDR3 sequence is CAWTRTEFGLFF. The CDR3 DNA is TGTGCCTGGACCCGGACGGAGTTCGGGCTGTTTTTT. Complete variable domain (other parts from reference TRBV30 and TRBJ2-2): SQTIHQWPATLVQPVGSPLSLECTVEGTSNPNLYWYRQAAGRGLQLLFYSVGIGQISSEVPQNLSASRPQDRQFILSSKKLLLSDSGFYLCAWTRTEFGLFFGEGSRLTVL.